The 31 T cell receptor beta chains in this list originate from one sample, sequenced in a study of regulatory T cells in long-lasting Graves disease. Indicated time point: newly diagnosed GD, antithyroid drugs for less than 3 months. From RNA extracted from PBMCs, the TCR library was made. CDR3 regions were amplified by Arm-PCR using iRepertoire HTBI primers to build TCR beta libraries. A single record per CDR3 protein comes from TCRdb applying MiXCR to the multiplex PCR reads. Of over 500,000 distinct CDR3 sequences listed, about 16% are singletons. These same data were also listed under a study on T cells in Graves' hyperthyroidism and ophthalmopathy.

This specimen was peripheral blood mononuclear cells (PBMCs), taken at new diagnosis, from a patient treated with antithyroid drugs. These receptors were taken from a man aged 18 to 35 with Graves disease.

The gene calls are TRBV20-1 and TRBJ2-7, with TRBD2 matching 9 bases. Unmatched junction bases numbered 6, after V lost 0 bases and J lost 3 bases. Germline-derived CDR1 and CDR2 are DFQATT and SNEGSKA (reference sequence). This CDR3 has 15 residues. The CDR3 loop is CSARDTASGIYEQYF. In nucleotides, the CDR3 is TGCAGTGCTAGAGATACGGCTAGCGGGATCTACGAGCAGTACTTC.

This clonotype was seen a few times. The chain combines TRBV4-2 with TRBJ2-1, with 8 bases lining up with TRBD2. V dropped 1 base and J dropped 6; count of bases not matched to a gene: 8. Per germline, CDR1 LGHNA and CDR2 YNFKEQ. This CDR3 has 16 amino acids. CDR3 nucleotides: TGTGCCAGCAGCCAAGTAGCAGCGGGAGCCAGCAATGAGCAGTTCTTC. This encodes CASSQVAAGASNEQFF.

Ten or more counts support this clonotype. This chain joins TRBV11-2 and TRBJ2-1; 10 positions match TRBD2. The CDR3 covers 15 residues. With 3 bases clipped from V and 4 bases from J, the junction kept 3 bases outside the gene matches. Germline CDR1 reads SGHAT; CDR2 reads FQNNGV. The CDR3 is CASSFEAGGYNEQFF. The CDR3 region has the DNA TGTGCCAGCAGCTTCGAAGCGGGAGGGTACAATGAGCAGTTCTTC.

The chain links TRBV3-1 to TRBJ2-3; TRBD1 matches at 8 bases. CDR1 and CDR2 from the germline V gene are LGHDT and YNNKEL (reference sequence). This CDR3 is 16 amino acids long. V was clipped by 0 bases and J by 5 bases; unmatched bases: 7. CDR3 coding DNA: TGTGCCAGCAGCCAAGATCGGAGCAGGGGGCTAGATACGCAGTATTTT. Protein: CASSQDRSRGLDTQYF.

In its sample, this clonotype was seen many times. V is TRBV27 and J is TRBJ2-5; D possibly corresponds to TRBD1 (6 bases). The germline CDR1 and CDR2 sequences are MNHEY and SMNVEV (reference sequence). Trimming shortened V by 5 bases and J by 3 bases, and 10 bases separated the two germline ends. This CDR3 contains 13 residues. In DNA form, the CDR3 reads TGTGCCAGCAGTCTGGACAGCGAAGAGACCCAGTACTTC. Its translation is CASSLDSEETQYF.

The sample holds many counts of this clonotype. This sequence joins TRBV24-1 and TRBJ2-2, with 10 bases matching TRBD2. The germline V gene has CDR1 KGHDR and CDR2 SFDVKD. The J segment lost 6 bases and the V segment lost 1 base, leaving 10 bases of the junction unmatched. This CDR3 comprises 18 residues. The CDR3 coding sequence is TGTGCCACCAGTGATTTCGGTCTAGCGGGAGAACTGTCCGGGGAGCTGTTTTTT. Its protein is CATSDFGLAGELSGELFF.

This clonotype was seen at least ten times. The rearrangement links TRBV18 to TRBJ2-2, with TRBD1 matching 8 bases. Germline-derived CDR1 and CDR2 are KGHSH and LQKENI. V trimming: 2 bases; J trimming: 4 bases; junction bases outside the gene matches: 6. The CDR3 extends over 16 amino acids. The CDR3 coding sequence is TGTGCCAGCTCACCAGGACAGGGAGGAATCACCGGGGAGCTGTTTTTT. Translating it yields CASSPGQGGITGELFF.

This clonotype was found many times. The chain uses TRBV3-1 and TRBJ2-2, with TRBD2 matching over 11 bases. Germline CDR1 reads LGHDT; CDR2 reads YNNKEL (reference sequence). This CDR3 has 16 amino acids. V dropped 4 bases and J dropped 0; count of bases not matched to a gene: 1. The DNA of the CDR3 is TGTGCCAGCAGCCGGACTAGCGGGTCGAACACCGGGGAGCTGTTTTTT. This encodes CASSRTSGSNTGELFF. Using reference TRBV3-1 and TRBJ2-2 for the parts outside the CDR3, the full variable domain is DTAVSQTPKYLVTQMGNDKSIKCEQNLGHDTMYWYKQDSKKFLKIMFSYNNKELIINETVPNRFSPKSPDKAHLNLHINSLELGDSAVYFCASSRTSGSNTGELFFGEGSRLTVL.

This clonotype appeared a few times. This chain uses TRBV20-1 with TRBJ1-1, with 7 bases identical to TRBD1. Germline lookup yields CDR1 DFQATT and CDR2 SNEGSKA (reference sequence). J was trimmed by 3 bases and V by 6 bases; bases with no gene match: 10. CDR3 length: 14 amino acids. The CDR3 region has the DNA TGCAGTGCCCCTAGACAGGGTTGGGACACTGAAGCTTTCTTT. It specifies CSAPRQGWDTEAFF.

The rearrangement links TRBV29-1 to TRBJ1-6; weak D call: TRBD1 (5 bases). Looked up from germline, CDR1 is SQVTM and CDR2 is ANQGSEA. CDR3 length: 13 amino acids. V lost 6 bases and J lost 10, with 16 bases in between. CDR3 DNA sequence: TGCAGCGTGGGGGAGGTAATCGGATCACCCCTCCACTTT. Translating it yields CSVGEVIGSPLHF.

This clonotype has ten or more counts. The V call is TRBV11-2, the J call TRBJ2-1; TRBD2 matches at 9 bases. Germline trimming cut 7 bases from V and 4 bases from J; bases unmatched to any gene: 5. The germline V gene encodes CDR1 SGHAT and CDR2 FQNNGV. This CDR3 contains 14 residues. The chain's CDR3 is CASKVAGAYNEQFF. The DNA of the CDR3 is TGTGCCAGCAAGGTAGCGGGGGCTTACAATGAGCAGTTCTTC.

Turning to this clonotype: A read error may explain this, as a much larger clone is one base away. CDR3 amino acids: CASRRTSGISYEQYF. The CDR3 nucleotides are TGTGCCAGCCGTCGGACTAGCGGGATTAGCTACGAGCAGTACTTC. The gene calls are TRBV6-1 and TRBJ2-7; 12 bases line up with TRBD2. J was trimmed by 3 bases and V by 8 bases; bases with no gene match: 8. The CDR3 consists of 15 residues. Germline assignment: CDR1 MNHNS and CDR2 SASEGT.

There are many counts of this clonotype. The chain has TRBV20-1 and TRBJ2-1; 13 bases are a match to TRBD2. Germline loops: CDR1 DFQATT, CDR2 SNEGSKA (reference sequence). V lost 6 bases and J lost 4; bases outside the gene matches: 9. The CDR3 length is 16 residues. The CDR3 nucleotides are TGCAGTGCGTGGACTAGCGGGAGATCAGTTTACAATGAGCAGTTCTTC. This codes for CSAWTSGRSVYNEQFF.

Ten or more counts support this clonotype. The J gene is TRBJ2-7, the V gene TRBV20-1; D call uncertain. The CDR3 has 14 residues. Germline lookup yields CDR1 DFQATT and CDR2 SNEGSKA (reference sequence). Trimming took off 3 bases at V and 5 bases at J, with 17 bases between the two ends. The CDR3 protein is CSASLQRILDEQYF. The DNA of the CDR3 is TGCAGTGCTAGTCTCCAGCGTATACTGGACGAGCAGTACTTC.

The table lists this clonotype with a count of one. Here the CDR3 DNA reads TGTGCCAGCAGCCAAGATTATACTAGCGGGAGGCATTTTGCAGATACGCAGTATTTT. Its protein is CASSQDYTSGRHFADTQYF. This chain joins TRBV4-2 and TRBJ2-3, with TRBD2 matching over 12 bases. The CDR3 runs 19 residues. Germline CDR1 is LGHNA and CDR2 is YNFKEQ. The J segment lost 4 bases and the V segment lost 0 bases, leaving 11 bases of the junction unmatched.

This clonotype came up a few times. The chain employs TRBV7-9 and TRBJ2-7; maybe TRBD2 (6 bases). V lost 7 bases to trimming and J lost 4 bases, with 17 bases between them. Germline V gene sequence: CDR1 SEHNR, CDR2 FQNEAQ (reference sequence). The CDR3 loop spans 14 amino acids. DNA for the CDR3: TGTGCCAGCAATATGGGAGGCTCCGGGTACGAGCAGTACTTC. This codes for CASNMGGSGYEQYF. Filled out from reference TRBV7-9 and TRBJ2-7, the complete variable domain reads DTGVSQNPRHKITKRGQNVTFRCDPISEHNRLYWYRQTLGQGPEFLTYFQNEAQLEKSRLLSDRFSAERPKGSFSTLEIQRTEQGDSAMYLCASNMGGSGYEQYFGPGTRLTVT.

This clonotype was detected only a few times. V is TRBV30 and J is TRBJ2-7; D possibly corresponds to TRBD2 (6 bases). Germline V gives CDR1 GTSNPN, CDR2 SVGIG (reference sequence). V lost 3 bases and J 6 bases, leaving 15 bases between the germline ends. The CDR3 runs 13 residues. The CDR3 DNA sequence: TGTGCCTGGAGAAAGGGGACTTTACCCGAGCAGTACTTC. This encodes CAWRKGTLPEQYF.

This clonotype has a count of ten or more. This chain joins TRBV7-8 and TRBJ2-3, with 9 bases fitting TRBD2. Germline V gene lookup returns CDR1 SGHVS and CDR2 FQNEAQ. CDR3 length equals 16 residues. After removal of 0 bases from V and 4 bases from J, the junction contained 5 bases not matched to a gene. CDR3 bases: TGTGCCAGCAGCTTAGCGTATGGCGGGAGGGCAGATACGCAGTATTTT. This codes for CASSLAYGGRADTQYF.

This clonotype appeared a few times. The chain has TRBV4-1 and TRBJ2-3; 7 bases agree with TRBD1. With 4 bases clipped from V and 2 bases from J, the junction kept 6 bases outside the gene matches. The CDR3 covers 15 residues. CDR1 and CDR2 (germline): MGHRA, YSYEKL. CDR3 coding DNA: TGCGCCAGCAGCCCCGCCGGGACAGCCACAGATACGCAGTATTTT. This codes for CASSPAGTATDTQYF.

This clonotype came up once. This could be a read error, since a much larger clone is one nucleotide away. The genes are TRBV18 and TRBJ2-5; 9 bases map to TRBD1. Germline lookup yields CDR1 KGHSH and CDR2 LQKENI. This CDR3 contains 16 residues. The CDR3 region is CVSSPPLGQGRETQYF. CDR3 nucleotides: TGTGTCAGCTCACCACCGTTGGGACAGGGAAGGGAGACCCAGTACTTC. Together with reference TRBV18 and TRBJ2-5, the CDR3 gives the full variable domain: NAGVMQNPRHLVRRRGQEARLRCSPMKGHSHVYWYRQLPEEGLKFMVYLQKENIIDESGMPKERFSAEFPKEGPSILRIQQVVRGDSAAYFCVSSPPLGQGRETQYFGPGTRLLVL.

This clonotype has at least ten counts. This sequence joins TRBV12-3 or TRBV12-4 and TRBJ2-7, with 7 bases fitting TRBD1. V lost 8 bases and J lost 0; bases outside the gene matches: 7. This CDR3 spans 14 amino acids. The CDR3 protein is CASGPQGSSYEQYF. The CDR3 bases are TGTGCCAGCGGGCCACAGGGGTCCTCCTACGAGCAGTACTTC.

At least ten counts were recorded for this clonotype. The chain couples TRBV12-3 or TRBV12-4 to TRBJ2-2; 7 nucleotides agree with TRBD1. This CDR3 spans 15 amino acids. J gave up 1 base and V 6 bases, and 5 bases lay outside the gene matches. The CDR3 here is CASRPGQLNTGELFF. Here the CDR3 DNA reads TGTGCCAGCAGGCCGGGACAGTTGAACACCGGGGAGCTGTTTTTT.

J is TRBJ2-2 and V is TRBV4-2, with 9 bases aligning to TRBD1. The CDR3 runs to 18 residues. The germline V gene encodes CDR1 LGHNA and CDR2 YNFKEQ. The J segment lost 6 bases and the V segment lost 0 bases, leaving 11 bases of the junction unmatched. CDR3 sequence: CASSQDHGTGKGAGELFF. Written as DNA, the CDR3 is TGTGCCAGCAGCCAAGATCATGGGACAGGGAAGGGGGCCGGGGAGCTGTTTTTT.

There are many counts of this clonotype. The CDR3 here is CASSLGRYEQFF. CDR3 bases: TGTGCCAGCAGCCTAGGGCGGTATGAGCAGTTCTTC. The rearrangement joins TRBV7-9 to TRBJ2-1; D is undetermined. CDR1 is SEHNR and CDR2 is FQNEAQ in the germline V gene (reference sequence). V lost 5 bases, J lost 8 bases, and 10 bases lay in between. The CDR3 is 12 amino acids.

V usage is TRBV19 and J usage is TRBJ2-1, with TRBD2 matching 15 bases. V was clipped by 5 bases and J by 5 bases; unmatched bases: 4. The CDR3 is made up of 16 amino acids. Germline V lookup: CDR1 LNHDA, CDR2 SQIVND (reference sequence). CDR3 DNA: TGTGCCAGTAGTGGGACTAGCGGGAGGACCGACAATGAGCAGTTCTTC. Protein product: CASSGTSGRTDNEQFF.

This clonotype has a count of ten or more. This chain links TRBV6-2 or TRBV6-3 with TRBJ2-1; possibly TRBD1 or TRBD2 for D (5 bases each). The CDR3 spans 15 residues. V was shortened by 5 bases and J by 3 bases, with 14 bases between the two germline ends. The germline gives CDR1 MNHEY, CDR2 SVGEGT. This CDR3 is CASSATRDHYNEQFF. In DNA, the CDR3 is TGTGCCAGCAGTGCGACCCGGGACCACTACAATGAGCAGTTCTTC.

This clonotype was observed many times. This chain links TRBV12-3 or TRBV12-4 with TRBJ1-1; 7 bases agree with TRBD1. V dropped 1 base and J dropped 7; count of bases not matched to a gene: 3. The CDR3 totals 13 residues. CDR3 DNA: TGTGCCAGCAGTTTAGGCGGACAGGTTGAAGCTTTCTTT. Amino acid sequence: CASSLGGQVEAFF.

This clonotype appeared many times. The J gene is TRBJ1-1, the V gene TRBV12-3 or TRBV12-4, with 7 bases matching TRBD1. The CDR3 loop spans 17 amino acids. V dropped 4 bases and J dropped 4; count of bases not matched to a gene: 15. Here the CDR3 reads CASSWGQPFLGGTEAFF. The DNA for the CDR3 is TGTGCCAGCAGTTGGGGACAGCCCTTCCTAGGAGGCACTGAAGCTTTCTTT.

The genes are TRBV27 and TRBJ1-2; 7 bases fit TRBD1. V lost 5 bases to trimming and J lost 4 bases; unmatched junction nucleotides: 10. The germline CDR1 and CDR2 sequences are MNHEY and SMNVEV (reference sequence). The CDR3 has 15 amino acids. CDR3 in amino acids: CASSTMGQPLYGYTF. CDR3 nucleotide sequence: TGTGCCAGCAGTACGATGGGACAGCCCCTCTATGGCTACACCTTC.

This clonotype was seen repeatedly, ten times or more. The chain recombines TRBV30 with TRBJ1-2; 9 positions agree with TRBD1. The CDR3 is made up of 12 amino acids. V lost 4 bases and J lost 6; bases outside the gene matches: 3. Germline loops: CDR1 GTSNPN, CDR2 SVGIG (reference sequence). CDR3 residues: CAWTRDRDGYTF. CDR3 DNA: TGTGCCTGGACCAGGGACAGGGATGGCTACACCTTC.

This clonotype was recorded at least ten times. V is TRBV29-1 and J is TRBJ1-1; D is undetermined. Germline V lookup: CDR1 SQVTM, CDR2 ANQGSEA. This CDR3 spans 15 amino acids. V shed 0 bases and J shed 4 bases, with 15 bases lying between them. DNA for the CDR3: TGCAGCGTTGAAGATGGAGCCGGCGTGCGCACTGAAGCTTTCTTT. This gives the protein CSVEDGAGVRTEAFF. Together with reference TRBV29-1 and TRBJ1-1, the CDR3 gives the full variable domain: SAVISQKPSRDICQRGTSLTIQCQVDSQVTMMFWYRQQPGQSLTLIATANQGSEATYESGFVIDKFPISRPNLTFSTLTVSNMSPEDSSIYLCSVEDGAGVRTEAFFGQGTRLTVV.